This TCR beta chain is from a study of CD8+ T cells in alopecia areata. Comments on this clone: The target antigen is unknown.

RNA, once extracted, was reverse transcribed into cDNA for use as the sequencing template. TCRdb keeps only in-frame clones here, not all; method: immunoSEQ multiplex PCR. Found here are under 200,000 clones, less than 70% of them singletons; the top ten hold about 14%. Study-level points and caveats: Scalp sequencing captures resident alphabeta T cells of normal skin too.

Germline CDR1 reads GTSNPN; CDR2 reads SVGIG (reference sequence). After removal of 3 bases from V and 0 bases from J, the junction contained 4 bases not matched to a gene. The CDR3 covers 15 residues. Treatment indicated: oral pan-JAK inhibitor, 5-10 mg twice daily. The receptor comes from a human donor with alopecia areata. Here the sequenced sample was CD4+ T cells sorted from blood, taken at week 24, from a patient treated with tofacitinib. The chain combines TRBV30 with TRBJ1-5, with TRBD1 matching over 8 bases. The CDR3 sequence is CAWSDRGFSNQPQHF. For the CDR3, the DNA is TGTGCCTGGAGCGACAGGGGATTTAGCAATCAGCCCCAGCATTTT.